The rows below give T cell receptor beta chains drawn from one sample of a study of cytomegalovirus exposure and HLA in healthy donors. Generated by immunoSEQ multiplex PCR, the TCRdb table keeps only in-frame clones and is missing some. This sample has approximately 150,000 clones; around four fifths occur once, and the top ten carry approximately 1.5%. Sequencing was carried out using PBMCs. The receptors originated from a woman aged 25 to 39 in good health and CMV-seropositive. Both conserved end residues are part of each CDR3.

J gene,V gene,CDR3 protein
TRBJ1-2,TRBV27,CASSPSFGTVNYGYTF
TRBJ2-5,TRBV11-2,CASSSDRGLETQYF
TRBJ1-1,TRBV30,CAWSVTGATEAFF
TRBJ2-2,TRBV7-2,CASSLGTSGILRTGELFF
TRBJ2-3,TRBV28,CASSPRGLIDTDTQYF
TRBJ1-4,TRBV7-2,CASSWGTGTNEKLFF
TRBJ1-3,TRBV6-5,CASKVGPSSGNTIYF
TRBJ2-3,TRBV6-6,CASSYSLAGGDTQYF
TRBJ2-3,TRBV10-3,CAISTEPNEITDTQYF
TRBJ2-1,TRBV6-6,CASSYSRGAYNEQFF
TRBJ1-1,TRBV30,CAWSRTGVRQDTEAFF
TRBJ1-1,TRBV9,CASSVAWNTEAFF
TRBJ2-1,TRBV6-1,CASSFWGLTYNEQFF
TRBJ2-1,TRBV6-4,CASSDSLREGNEQFF
TRBJ2-5,TRBV11-3,CASSRRLAGGGYQETQYF
TRBJ2-7,TRBV5-1,CASSLYGAEVEQYF
TRBJ2-7,TRBV4-1,CASSQEATGTGKSEQYF
TRBJ2-1,TRBV5-4,CASTTRDRFNEQFF
TRBJ1-4,TRBV25-1,CASSPREPNEKLFF
TRBJ2-7,TRBV6-5,CASSYWSSRTYEQYF
TRBJ2-1,TRBV30,CAWSGQGAVPYNEQFF
TRBJ2-7,TRBV27,CAKSGTPSYEQYF
TRBJ2-7,TRBV5-1,CASSPGTGGFYEQYF
TRBJ2-6,TRBV4-3,CASSPGTGTSSGANVLTF
TRBJ1-3,TRBV10-3,CAISADNFSGNTIYF
TRBJ1-1,TRBV10-3,CAISWDRESTEAFF
TRBJ1-2,TRBV4-3,CASSQGRDYGYTF
TRBJ2-7,TRBV9,CASSEGLQSSYEQYF